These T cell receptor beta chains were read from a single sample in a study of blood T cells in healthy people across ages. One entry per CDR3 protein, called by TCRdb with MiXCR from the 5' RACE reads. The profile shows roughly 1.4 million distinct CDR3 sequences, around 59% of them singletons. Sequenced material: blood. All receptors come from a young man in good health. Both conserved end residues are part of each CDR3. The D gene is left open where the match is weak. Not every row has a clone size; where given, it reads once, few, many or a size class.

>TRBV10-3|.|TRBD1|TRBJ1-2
CAISETDRGAIYGYTF
TGTGCCATCAGTGAAACCGACAGGGGGGCAATCTATGGCTACACCTTC
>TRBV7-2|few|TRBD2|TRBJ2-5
CASSATSGETQYF
TGTGCCAGCAGCGCGACTAGCGGAGAGACCCAGTACTTC
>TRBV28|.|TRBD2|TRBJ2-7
CASSTREISYEQYF
TGTGCCAGCAGTACGCGGGAGATCTCCTACGAGCAGTACTTC
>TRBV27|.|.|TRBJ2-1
CASSLGRPSSYNEQFF
TGTGCCAGCAGTTTAGGGCGGCCGAGCTCCTACAATGAGCAGTTCTTC
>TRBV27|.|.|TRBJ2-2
CASSFVGTTGELFF
TGTGCCAGCAGTTTTGTAGGGACCACCGGGGAGCTGTTTTTT
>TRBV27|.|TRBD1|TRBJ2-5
CASSHWMGQGKETQYF
TGTGCCAGCAGTCACTGGATGGGACAGGGTAAAGAGACCCAGTACTTC
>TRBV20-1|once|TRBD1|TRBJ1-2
CSARDRQGIYGYTF
TGCAGTGCTAGAGATCGACAGGGCATCTATGGCTACACCTTC
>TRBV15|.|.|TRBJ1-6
CTTSRAGVSPLHF
TGTACCACCAGCAGAGCGGGGGTCTCACCCCTCCACTTT
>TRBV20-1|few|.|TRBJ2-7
CSAKGTLSSYEQYF
TGCAGTGCTAAGGGGACGTTGAGCTCCTACGAGCAGTACTTC
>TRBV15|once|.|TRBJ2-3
CATSEARTDTQYF
TGTGCCACCAGCGAAGCGCGCACAGATACGCAGTATTTT
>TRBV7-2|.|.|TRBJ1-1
CASSLGPEVSTEAFF
TGTGCCAGCAGCTTAGGTCCGGAGGTGAGCACTGAAGCTTTCTTT
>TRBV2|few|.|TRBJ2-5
CASSEAGVWQETQYF
TGTGCCAGCAGTGAGGCAGGGGTATGGCAAGAGACCCAGTACTTC
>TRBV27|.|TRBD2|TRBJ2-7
CASSPGRLGLEFEQYF
TGTGCCAGCAGTCCGGGCCGCTTGGGACTAGAGTTCGAGCAGTACTTC
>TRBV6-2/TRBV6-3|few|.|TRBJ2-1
CASRTEDYNEQFF
TGTGCCAGCAGAACCGAGGACTACAATGAGCAGTTCTTC
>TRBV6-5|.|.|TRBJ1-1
CASTTGRKGEAFF
TGTGCCAGCACCACAGGGAGGAAGGGTGAAGCTTTCTTT
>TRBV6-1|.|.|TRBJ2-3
CASKNLWVRERGIPQYF
TGTGCCAGCAAGAACCTGTGGGTCCGGGAACGAGGGATTCCGCAGTATTTT
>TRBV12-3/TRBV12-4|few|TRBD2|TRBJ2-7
CASTRTSGSYEQYF
TGTGCCAGCACCCGGACTAGCGGGTCCTACGAGCAGTACTTC
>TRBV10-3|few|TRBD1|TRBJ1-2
CAIATGTAIYGYTF
TGTGCCATAGCAACGGGGACAGCTATCTATGGCTACACCTTC
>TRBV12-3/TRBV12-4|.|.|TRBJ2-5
CASGVQETQYF
TGTGCCAGCGGGGTCCAAGAGACCCAGTACTTC
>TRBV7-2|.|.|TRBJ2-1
CASSLGGAAEQFF
TGTGCCAGCAGCTTAGGGGGGGCCGCTGAGCAGTTCTTC
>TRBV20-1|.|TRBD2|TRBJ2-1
CSAPFGGAYNEQFF
TGCAGTGCACCCTTTGGGGGGGCCTACAATGAGCAGTTCTTC
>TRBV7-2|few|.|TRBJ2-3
CASSLVWGRATDTQYF
TGTGCCAGCAGCTTAGTATGGGGGAGAGCCACAGATACGCAGTATTTT
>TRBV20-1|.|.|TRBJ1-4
CSARGTGTSNEKLFF
TGCAGTGCTAGAGGGACCGGGACCTCTAATGAAAAACTGTTTTTT
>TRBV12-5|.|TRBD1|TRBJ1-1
CASGLVTGVGKMNTEAFF
TGTGCTAGTGGTTTGGTAACAGGGGTTGGAAAGATGAACACTGAAGCTTTCTTT
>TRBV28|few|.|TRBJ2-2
CASSAGTGELFF
TGTGCCAGCAGTGCGGGGACCGGGGAGCTGTTTTTT
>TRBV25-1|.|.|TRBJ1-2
CASSFAGPLYGYTF
TGTGCCAGCAGTTTCGCCGGACCGCTATATGGCTACACCTTC
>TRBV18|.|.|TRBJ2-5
CASSPKQTGETQYF
TGTGCCAGCTCACCAAAGCAGACGGGGGAGACCCAGTACTTC
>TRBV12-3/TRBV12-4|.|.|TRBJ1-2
CASNIAGTSGYTF
TGTGCCAGCAATATCGCCGGGACATCTGGCTACACCTTC
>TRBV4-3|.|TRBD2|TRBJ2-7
CASSQATSGGMYEQYF
TGCGCCAGCAGCCAAGCTACTAGCGGGGGTATGTACGAGCAGTACTTC
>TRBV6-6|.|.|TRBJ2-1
CASSYRPRGVNEQFF
TGTGCCAGCAGTTACCGGCCGCGCGGGGTCAATGAGCAGTTCTTC
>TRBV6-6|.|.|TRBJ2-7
CASSKSYEQYF
TGTGCCAGTAGCAAGTCCTACGAGCAGTACTTC
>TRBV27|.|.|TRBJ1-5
CASSPRDPYQPQHF
TGTGCCAGCAGTCCCCGGGACCCATATCAGCCCCAGCATTTT
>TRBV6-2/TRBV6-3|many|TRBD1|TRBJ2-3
CASRQGLATDTQYF
TGTGCCAGCAGACAGGGGTTGGCTACAGATACGCAGTATTTT
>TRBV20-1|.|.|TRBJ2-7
CSASPTPSYEQYF
TGCAGTGCTAGTCCTACCCCCTCCTACGAGCAGTACTTC
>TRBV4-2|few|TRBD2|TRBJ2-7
CASSQVTSGSPSYEQYF
TGTGCCAGCAGCCAAGTCACTAGCGGGAGCCCCTCCTACGAGCAGTACTTC
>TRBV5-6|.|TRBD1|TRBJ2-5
CASRKWTGGVETQYF
TGTGCCAGCAGAAAATGGACAGGGGGCGTGGAGACCCAGTACTTC
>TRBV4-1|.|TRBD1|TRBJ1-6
CASSHGQGSYNSPLHF
TGCGCCAGCAGCCACGGACAGGGCTCCTATAATTCACCCCTCCACTTT
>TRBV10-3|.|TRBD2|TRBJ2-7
CAISDRSGGYEQYF
TGTGCCATCAGTGATAGAAGCGGGGGGTACGAGCAGTACTTC
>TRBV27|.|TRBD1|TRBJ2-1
CASSWFPGQGSYNEQFF
TGTGCCAGCAGTTGGTTCCCGGGACAGGGCTCCTACAATGAGCAGTTCTTC
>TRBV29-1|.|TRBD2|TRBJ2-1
CSAVGTSGYNEQFF
TGCAGCGCCGTTGGGACTAGCGGTTACAATGAGCAGTTCTTC
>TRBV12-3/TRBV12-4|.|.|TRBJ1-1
CASSFRVFFMNTEAFF
TGTGCCAGCAGTTTTCGGGTTTTCTTCATGAACACTGAAGCTTTCTTT
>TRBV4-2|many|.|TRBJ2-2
CASSPRTSDTGELFF
TGTGCCAGCAGCCCTAGAACATCGGACACCGGGGAGCTGTTTTTT
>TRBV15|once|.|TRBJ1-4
CATSRVATGLVNEKLFF
TGTGCCACCAGCAGAGTTGCGACAGGATTGGTAAATGAAAAACTGTTTTTT
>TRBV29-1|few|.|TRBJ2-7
CSVEADRGGSYEQYF
TGCAGCGTTGAAGCAGACAGGGGAGGGTCCTACGAGCAGTACTTC
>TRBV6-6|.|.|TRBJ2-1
CASSSLGRGLNNEQFF
TGTGCCAGCAGCTCCTTGGGGCGGGGGCTAAACAATGAGCAGTTCTTC
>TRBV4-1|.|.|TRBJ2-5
CASSLLGAEQETQYF
TGCGCCAGCAGCCTCCTAGGCGCCGAACAAGAGACCCAGTACTTC
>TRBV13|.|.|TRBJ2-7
CASSLGWSLATLPHNSYEQYF
TGTGCCAGCAGCTTAGGCTGGAGTCTAGCGACCCTCCCACATAATTCCTACGAGCAGTACTTC
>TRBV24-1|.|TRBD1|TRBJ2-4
CATSARQGAKNIQYF
TGTGCCACCAGCGCTCGACAGGGGGCCAAAAACATTCAGTACTTC
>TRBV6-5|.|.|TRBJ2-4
CASSYGTFRVLAKNIQYF
TGTGCCAGCAGTTACGGGACGTTCCGCGTCCTAGCCAAAAACATTCAGTACTTC
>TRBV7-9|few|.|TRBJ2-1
CASSLEPARGNEQFF
TGTGCCAGCAGCTTAGAACCAGCACGAGGGAATGAGCAGTTCTTC
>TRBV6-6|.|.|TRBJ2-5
CASSYQGRETQYF
TGTGCCAGCAGCTATCAGGGGAGAGAGACCCAGTACTTC
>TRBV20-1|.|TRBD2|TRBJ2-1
CSARAPLAGGQSSFNEQFF
TGCAGTGCTAGGGCCCCCCTAGCGGGGGGGCAGAGCTCCTTCAATGAGCAGTTCTTC
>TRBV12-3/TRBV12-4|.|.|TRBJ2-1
CASSLTQARNEQFF
TGTGCCAGCAGTTTAACCCAGGCCCGTAATGAGCAGTTCTTC
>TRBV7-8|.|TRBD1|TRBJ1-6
CASSRHRDRGRRSYNSPLHF
TGTGCCAGCAGCCGACACCGGGACAGGGGGCGTCGCTCCTATAATTCACCCCTCCACTTT
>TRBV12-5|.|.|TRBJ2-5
CASGLSHGMGETQYF
TGTGCTAGTGGTTTGAGTCACGGGATGGGAGAGACCCAGTACTTC
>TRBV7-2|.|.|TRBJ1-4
CASSLVGRPEKLFF
TGTGCCAGCAGCTTAGTGGGACGCCCTGAAAAACTGTTTTTT
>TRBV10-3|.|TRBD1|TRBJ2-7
CAISDFGTENYEQYF
TGTGCCATCAGTGATTTCGGGACAGAGAACTACGAGCAGTACTTC
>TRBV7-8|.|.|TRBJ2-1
CASSWLENEQFF
TGTGCCAGCAGCTGGTTGGAGAATGAGCAGTTCTTC
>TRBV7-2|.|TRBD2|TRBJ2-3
CASSISAGGGGTDTQYF
TGTGCCAGCAGCATCTCCGCGGGGGGCGGCGGGACAGATACGCAGTATTTT